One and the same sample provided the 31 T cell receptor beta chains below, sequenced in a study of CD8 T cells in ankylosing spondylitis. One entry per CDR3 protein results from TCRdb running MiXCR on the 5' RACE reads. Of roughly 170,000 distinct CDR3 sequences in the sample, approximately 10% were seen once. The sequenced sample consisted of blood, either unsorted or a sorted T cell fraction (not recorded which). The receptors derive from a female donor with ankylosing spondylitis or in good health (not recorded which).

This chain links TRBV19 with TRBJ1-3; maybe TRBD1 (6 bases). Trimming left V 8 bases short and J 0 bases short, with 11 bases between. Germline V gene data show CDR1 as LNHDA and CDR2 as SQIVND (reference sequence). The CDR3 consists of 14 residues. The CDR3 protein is CASGTQSSGNTIYF. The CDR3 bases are TGTGCCAGTGGGACACAGAGCTCTGGAAACACCATATATTTT.

In DNA, the CDR3 is TGTGCCACCAGTGATTCCACAGAGTACAATGAGCAGTTCTTC. Translation: CATSDSTEYNEQFF. This sequence joins TRBV24-1 and TRBJ2-1; no clear D. CDR3 size: 14 residues. V shed 2 bases and J shed 4 bases, with 8 bases lying between them. Germline V gene lookup returns CDR1 KGHDR and CDR2 SFDVKD.

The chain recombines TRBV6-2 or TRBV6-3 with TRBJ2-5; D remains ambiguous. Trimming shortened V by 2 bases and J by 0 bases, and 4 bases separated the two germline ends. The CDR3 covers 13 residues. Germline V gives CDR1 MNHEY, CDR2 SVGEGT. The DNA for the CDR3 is TGTGCCAGCAGTTACGACTACCAAGAGACCCAGTACTTC. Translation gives CASSYDYQETQYF.

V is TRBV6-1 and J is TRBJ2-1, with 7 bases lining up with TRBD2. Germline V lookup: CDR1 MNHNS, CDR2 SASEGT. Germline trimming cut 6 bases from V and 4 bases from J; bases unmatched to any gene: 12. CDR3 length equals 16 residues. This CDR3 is CASSPGGLGGYNEQFF. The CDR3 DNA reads TGTGCCAGCAGCCCCGGGGGGTTGGGGGGGTACAATGAGCAGTTCTTC.

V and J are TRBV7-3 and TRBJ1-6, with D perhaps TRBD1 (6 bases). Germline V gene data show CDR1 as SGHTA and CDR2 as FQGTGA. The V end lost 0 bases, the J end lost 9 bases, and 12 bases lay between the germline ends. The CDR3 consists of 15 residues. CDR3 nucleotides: TGTGCCAGCAGCTTAACCACCATAGGGGGTTCACCCCTCCACTTT. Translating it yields CASSLTTIGGSPLHF.

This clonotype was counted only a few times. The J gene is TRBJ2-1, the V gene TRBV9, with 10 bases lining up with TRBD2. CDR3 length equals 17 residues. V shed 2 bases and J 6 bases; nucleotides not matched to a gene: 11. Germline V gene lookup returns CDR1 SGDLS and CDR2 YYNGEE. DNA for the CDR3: TGTGCCAGCAGCGTGCCAGTAAGCGGGAGGGGGGGCAATGAGCAGTTCTTC. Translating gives CASSVPVSGRGGNEQFF.

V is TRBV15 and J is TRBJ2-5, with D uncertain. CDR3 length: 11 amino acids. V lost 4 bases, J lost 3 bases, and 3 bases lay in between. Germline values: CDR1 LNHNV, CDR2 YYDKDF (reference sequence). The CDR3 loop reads CATSNEETQYF. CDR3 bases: TGTGCCACCAGCAACGAAGAGACCCAGTACTTC.

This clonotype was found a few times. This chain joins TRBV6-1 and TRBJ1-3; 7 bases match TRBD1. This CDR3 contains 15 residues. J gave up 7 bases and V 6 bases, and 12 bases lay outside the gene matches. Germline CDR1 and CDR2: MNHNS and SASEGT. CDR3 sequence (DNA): TGTGCCAGCAGAATAGGACAGGCGGGAACGAACACCATATATTTT. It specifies CASRIGQAGTNTIYF.

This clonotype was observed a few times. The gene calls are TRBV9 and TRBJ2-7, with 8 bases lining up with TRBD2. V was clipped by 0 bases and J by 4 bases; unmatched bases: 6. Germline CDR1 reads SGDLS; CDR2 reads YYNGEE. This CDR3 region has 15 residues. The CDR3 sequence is CASSVEPSGLYEQYF. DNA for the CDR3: TGTGCCAGCAGCGTAGAGCCTAGCGGGTTATACGAGCAGTACTTC. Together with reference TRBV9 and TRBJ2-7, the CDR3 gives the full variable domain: DSGVTQTPKHLITATGQRVTLRCSPRSGDLSVYWYQQSLDQGLQFLIQYYNGEERAKGNILERFSAQQFPDLHSELNLSSLELGDSALYFCASSVEPSGLYEQYFGPGTRLTVT.

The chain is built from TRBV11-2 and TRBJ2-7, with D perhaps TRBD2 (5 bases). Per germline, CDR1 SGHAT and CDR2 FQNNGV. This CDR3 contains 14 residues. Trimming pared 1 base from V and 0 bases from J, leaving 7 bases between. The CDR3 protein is CASSLAGVSYEQYF. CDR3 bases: TGTGCCAGCAGCTTAGCCGGGGTCTCCTACGAGCAGTACTTC.

Written as DNA, the CDR3 is TGTGCCTGGAGTATAGCAACAGGCACAGATACGCAGTATTTT. Translating it yields CAWSIATGTDTQYF. This rearrangement joins TRBV30 to TRBJ2-3, with D unclear. V was clipped by 2 bases and J by 1 base, with 10 bases between them. Per germline, CDR1 GTSNPN and CDR2 SVGIG (reference sequence). There are 14 residues in the CDR3.

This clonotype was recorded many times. The CDR3 DNA reads TGTGCCAGCAGCCCACAGACGGAGTACGAGCAGTACTTC. Its protein is CASSPQTEYEQYF. The chain combines TRBV9 with TRBJ2-7; D is uncertain. The V and J ends lost 4 bases and 4 bases respectively, with 12 bases between them. CDR1 is SGDLS, CDR2 YYNGEE, per germline. This CDR3 is built from 13 residues.

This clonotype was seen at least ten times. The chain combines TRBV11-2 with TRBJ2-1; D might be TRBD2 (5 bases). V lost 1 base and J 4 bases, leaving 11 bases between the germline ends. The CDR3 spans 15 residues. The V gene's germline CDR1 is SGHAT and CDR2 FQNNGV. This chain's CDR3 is CASSLVGLEYNEQFF. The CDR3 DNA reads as TGTGCCAGCAGCTTAGTCGGACTGGAATACAATGAGCAGTTCTTC.

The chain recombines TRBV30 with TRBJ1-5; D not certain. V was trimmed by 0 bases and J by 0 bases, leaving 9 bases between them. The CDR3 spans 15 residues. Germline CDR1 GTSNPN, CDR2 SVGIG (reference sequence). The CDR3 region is CAWSVGQVSNQPQHF. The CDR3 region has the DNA TGTGCCTGGAGTGTTGGCCAGGTTAGCAATCAGCCCCAGCATTTT.

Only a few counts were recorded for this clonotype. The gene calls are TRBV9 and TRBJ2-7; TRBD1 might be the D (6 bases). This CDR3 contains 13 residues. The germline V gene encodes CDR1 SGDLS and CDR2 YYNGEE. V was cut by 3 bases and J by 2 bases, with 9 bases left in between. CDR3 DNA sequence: TGTGCCAGCAGCGACGGGACACCCTACGAGCAGTACTTC. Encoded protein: CASSDGTPYEQYF.

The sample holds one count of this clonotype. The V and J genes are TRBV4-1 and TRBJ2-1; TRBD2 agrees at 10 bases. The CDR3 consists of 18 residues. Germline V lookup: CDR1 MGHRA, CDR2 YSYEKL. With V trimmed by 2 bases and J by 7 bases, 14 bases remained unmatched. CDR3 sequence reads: CASSQHRGLAGVSNEQFF. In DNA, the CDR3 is TGCGCCAGCAGCCAACACCGGGGGCTAGCGGGAGTTTCAAATGAGCAGTTCTTC.

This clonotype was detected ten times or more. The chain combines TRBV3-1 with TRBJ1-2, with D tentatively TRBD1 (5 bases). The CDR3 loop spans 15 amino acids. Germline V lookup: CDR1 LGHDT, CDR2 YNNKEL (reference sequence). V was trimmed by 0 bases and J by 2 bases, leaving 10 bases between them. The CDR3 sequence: CASSQDLGENYGYTF. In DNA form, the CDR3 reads TGTGCCAGCAGCCAAGATTTAGGGGAGAACTATGGCTACACCTTC.

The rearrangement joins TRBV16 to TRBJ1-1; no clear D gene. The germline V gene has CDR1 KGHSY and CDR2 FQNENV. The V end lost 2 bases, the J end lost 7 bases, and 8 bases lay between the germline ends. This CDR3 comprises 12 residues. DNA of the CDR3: TGTGCCAGCAGCCAAGGAACCTATGAAGCTTTCTTT. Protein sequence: CASSQGTYEAFF. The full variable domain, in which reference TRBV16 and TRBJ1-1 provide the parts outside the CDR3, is GEEVAQTPKHLVRGEGQKAKLYCAPIKGHSYVFWYQQVLKNEFKFLISFQNENVFDETGMPKERFSAKCLPNSPCSLEIQATKLEDSAVYFCASSQGTYEAFFGQGTRLTVV.

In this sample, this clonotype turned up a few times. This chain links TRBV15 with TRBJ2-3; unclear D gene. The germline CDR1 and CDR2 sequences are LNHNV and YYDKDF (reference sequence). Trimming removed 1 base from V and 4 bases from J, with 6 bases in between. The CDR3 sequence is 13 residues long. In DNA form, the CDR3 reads TGTGCCACCAGCAGAGTACGGGCAGATACGCAGTATTTT. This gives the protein CATSRVRADTQYF. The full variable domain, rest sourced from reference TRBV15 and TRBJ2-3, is DAMVIQNPRYQVTQFGKPVTLSCSQTLNHNVMYWYQQKSSQAPKLLFHYYDKDFNNEADTPDNFQSRRPNTSFCFLDIRSPGLGDTAMYLCATSRVRADTQYFGPGTRLTVL.

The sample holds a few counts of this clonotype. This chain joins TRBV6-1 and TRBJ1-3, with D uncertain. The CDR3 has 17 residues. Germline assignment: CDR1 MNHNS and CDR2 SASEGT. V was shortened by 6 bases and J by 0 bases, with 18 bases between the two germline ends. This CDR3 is CASSPPTDSNSGNTIYF. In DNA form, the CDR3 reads TGTGCCAGCAGCCCCCCAACTGACTCCAACTCTGGAAACACCATATATTTT.

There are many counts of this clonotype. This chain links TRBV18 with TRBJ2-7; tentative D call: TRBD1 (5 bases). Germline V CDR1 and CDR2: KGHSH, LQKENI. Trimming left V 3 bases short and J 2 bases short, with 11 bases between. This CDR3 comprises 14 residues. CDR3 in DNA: TGTGCCAGCTCACCTCAAGACAGACCCTACGAGCAGTACTTC. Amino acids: CASSPQDRPYEQYF.

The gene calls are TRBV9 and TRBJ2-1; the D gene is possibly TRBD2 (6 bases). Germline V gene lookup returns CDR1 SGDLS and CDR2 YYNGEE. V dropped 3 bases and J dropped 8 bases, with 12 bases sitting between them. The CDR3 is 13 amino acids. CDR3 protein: CASSAAGTHEQFF. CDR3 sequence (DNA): TGTGCCAGCAGCGCCGCGGGGACCCATGAGCAGTTCTTC.

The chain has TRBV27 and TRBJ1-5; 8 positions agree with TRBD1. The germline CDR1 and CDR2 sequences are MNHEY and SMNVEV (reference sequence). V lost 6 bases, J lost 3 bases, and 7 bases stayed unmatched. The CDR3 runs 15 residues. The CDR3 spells CASSLTGDDNQPQHF. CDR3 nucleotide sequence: TGTGCCAGCAGCCTGACAGGGGATGACAATCAGCCCCAGCATTTT.

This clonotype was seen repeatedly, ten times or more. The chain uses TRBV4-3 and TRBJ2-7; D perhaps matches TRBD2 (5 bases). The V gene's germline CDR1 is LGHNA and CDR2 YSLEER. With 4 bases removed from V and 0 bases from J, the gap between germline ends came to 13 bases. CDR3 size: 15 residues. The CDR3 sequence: CASSRTVGSSYEQYF. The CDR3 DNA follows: TGCGCCAGCAGCCGAACCGTGGGGAGCTCCTACGAGCAGTACTTC.

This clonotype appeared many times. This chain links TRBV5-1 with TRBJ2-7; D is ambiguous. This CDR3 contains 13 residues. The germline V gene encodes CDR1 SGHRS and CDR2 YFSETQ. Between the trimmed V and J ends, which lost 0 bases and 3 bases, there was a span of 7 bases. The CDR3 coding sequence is TGCGCCAGCAGCTTGGGGGATAACTACGAGCAGTACTTC. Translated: CASSLGDNYEQYF.

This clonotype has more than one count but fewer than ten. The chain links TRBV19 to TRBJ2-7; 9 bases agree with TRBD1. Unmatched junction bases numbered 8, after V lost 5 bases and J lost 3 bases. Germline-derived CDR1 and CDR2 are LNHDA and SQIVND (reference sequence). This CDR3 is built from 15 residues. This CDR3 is CASSSSGTGSYEQYF. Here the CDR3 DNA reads TGTGCCAGTAGTTCCTCCGGGACAGGGAGCTACGAGCAGTACTTC.

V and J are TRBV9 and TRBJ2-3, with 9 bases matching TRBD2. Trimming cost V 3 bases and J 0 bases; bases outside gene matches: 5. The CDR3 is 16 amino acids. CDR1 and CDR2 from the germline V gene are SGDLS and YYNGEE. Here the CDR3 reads CASSGNSGRSTDTQYF. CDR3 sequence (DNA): TGTGCCAGCAGCGGAAATAGCGGGAGAAGCACAGATACGCAGTATTTT.

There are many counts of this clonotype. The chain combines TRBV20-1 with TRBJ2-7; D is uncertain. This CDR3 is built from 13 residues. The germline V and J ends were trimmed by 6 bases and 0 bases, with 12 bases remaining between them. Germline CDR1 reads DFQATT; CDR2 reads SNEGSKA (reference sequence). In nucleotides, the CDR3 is TGCAGTGCCCCGTACGGAGACTCCTACGAGCAGTACTTC. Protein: CSAPYGDSYEQYF.

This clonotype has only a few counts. The CDR3 sequence is CASSPRMRAGELFF. The CDR3 bases are TGTGCCAGCAGCCCGCGGATGCGGGCCGGGGAGCTGTTTTTT. The rearrangement joins TRBV7-9 to TRBJ2-2; possibly TRBD2 for D (5 bases). With 5 bases removed from V and 6 bases from J, the gap between germline ends came to 13 bases. The CDR3 sequence is 14 residues long. CDR1 SEHNR and CDR2 FQNEAQ come from the germline V gene (reference sequence).

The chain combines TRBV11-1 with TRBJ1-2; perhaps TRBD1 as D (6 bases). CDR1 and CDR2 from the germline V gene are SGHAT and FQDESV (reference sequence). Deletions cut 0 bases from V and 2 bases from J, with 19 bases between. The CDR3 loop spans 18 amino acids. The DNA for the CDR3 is TGTGCCAGCAGCTTAGCGGGAGGCAGGGGCGCTATCAACTATGGCTACACCTTC. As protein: CASSLAGGRGAINYGYTF.

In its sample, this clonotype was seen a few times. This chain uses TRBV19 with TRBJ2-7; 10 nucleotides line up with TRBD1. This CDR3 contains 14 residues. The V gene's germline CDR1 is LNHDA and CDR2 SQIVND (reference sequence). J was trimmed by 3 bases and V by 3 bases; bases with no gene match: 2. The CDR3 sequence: CASSIRDRGYEQYF. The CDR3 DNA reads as TGTGCCAGTAGTATCCGGGACAGGGGCTACGAGCAGTACTTC.